This T cell receptor beta chain was profiled in a study of blood T cell repertoires in COVID-19. Overall study context: The cDNA or gDNA used as material had been derived from T cells, B-cell-depleted T cells, or PBMCs.

Trimming cost V 5 bases and J 4 bases; bases outside gene matches: 5. The germline V gene has CDR1 MNHEY and CDR2 SMNVEV (reference sequence). This CDR3 is built from 14 residues. The authors' processing: The authors estimated nucleated cell counts from reference gene primer amplification. Measured with immunoSEQ multiplex PCR; TCRdb has only the in-frame clones, and not every one. Clonal size and the V and J genes are those of that table, whereas D and trimming came from the DNA. The sample shows roughly 91,000 clones, about four fifths of them seen only once. The J gene is TRBJ2-5, the V gene TRBV27, with 9 bases lining up with TRBD2. This clonotype was sampled from a woman of 80 years or more with acute or convalescent COVID-19. The sequenced sample was peripheral blood. CDR3 nucleotides: TGTGCCAGCAGTCTAGCGGGGAGAACAGAGACCCAGTACTTC. As protein: CASSLAGRTETQYF.